This entry lists 2 T cell receptor beta chains sequenced from one sample in a study of T cell changes during pregnancy in multiple sclerosis. The assay was immunoSEQ multiplex PCR, and TCRdb's table has in-frame clones only and misses some. Seen here are around 110,000 clones, 92% observed once, and the top ten hold 1.5% to 1.7%. The sample consisted of peripheral blood, taken in the third trimester of pregnancy. Receptors originate from a female donor with multiple sclerosis, enrolled in a pregnancy study.

This chain connects TRBV19 to TRBJ1-5; 8 positions agree with TRBD1. V shed 6 bases, J shed 7 bases, and the junction held 11 bases outside the gene matches. This CDR3 has 15 amino acids. Germline CDR1 LNHDA, CDR2 SQIVND (reference sequence). DNA for the CDR3: TGTGCCAGTAGCCAGGGGGCAGGGGCAGGGCAGCCCCAGCATTTT. This translates into CASSQGAGAGQPQHF.

The rearrangement uses TRBV7-9 and TRBJ1-6; D is perhaps TRBD1 (6 bases). This CDR3 region has 13 residues. Trimming stripped 4 bases from V and 9 bases from J, with 10 bases between. Germline V gives CDR1 SEHNR, CDR2 FQNEAQ (reference sequence). In nucleotides, the CDR3 is TGTGCCAGCAGCTCCAGGGGTGCTTCACCCCTCCACTTT. It codes for CASSSRGASPLHF. The full variable domain, completed using reference TRBV7-9 and TRBJ1-6, is DTGVSQNPRHKITKRGQNVTFRCDPISEHNRLYWYRQTLGQGPEFLTYFQNEAQLEKSRLLSDRFSAERPKGSFSTLEIQRTEQGDSAMYLCASSSRGASPLHFGNGTRLTVT.